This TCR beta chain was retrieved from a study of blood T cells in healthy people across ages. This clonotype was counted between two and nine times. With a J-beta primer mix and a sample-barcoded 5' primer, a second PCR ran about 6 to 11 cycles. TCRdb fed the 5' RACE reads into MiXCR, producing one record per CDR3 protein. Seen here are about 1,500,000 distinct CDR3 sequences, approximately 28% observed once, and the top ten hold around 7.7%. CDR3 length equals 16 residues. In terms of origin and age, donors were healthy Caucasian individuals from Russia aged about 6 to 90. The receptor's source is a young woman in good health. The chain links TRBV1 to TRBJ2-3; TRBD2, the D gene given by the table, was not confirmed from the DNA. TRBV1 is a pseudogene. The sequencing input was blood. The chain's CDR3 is CTSSQDPAGGRDTQYF. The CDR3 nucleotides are TGCACCAGCAGCCAAGATCCAGCGGGGGGACGGGATACGCAGTATTTT.